Each of the 12 T cell receptor beta chains below was sequenced from the same sample in a study of blood T cell repertoires in COVID-19. Sequencing was performed with immunoSEQ multiplex PCR; in TCRdb, only in-frame clones are kept and a portion is missing. Of under 200,000 clones in the sample, approximately 86% were seen once. Sequencing was done on a sample of peripheral blood. Receptors originate from a man aged 55 to 70 with COVID-19, enrolled during active disease.

This clone was seen only a few times. The V gene is TRBV28, the J gene TRBJ2-7; D unresolved. The CDR3 runs to 11 residues. V was trimmed by 3 bases and J by 8 bases, leaving 8 bases between them. In germline, CDR1 is MDHEN, CDR2 SYDVKM. CDR3 in DNA: TGTGCCAGCAGTTTCAGTCAACAGCAGTACTTC. Its protein is CASSFSQQQYF.

The rearrangement uses TRBV3-1 (or the pseudogene TRBV3-2) and TRBJ2-3, with D unclear. Between the trimmed V and J ends, which lost 2 bases and 0 bases, there was a span of 9 bases. CDR3 length: 15 amino acids. Per germline, CDR1 LGHDT and CDR2 YNNKEL (reference sequence). CDR3 residues: CASSQTYSSTDTQYF. Here the CDR3 DNA reads TGTGCCAGCAGCCAAACGTACAGCAGCACAGATACGCAGTATTTT.

This clone appeared a single time. The chain carries TRBV11-3 and TRBJ2-7; perhaps TRBD2 as D (6 bases). The CDR3 covers 15 residues. V lost 6 bases and J 2 bases, leaving 17 bases between the germline ends. CDR1 is SGHNT, CDR2 YENEEA, per germline. CDR3 region: CASSPEPSAAYEQYF. CDR3 in DNA: TGTGCCAGCAGTCCAGAACCTAGCGCGGCCTACGAGCAGTACTTC.

A few counts support this clone. The chain recombines TRBV5-6 with TRBJ1-5, with D possibly being TRBD1 (5 bases). This CDR3 is 14 amino acids long. In germline, CDR1 is SGHDT, CDR2 YYEEEE. Deletions cut 2 bases from V and 3 bases from J, with 9 bases between. CDR3: CASSFGHINQPQHF. CDR3 coding DNA: TGTGCCAGCAGCTTTGGACATATCAATCAGCCCCAGCATTTT. Looking up the rest from reference TRBV5-6 and TRBJ1-5 gives the full variable domain: DAGVTQSPTHLIKTRGQQVTLRCSPKSGHDTVSWYQQALGQGPQFIFQYYEEEERQRGNFPDRFSGHQFPNYSSELNVNALLLGDSALYLCASSFGHINQPQHFGDGTRLSIL.

V usage is TRBV7-8 and J usage is TRBJ2-5, with D tentatively TRBD1 (5 bases). Per the germline V gene, CDR1 is SGHVS and CDR2 is FQNEAQ. The CDR3 has 14 amino acids. Deletions cut 1 base from V and 4 bases from J, with 10 bases between. CDR3 coding DNA: TGTGCCAGCAGCTTAGGCAGGGTCTCAGAGACCCAGTACTTC. It yields the protein CASSLGRVSETQYF.

In this sample, this clone turned up once. This chain uses TRBV9 with TRBJ1-1; D not certain. Germline CDR1 is SGDLS and CDR2 is YYNGEE. This CDR3 contains 13 residues. V lost 1 base to trimming and J lost 1 base, with 5 bases between them. The CDR3 sequence is CASSVSQNTEAFF. In DNA, the CDR3 is TGTGCCAGCAGCGTATCCCAGAACACTGAAGCTTTCTTT.

The chain links TRBV9 to TRBJ1-2, with TRBD1 matching 8 bases. Germline CDR1 is SGDLS and CDR2 is YYNGEE. After removal of 4 bases from V and 0 bases from J, the junction contained 11 bases not matched to a gene. The CDR3 consists of 17 residues. The CDR3 DNA reads TGTGCCAGCAGCTTTGGACAGGGAGGTAGGGCTAACTATGGCTACACCTTC. This codes for CASSFGQGGRANYGYTF. The full variable domain, rest sourced from reference TRBV9 and TRBJ1-2, is DSGVTQTPKHLITATGQRVTLRCSPRSGDLSVYWYQQSLDQGLQFLIQYYNGEERAKGNILERFSAQQFPDLHSELNLSSLELGDSALYFCASSFGQGGRANYGYTFGSGTRLTVV.

The chain employs TRBV5-1 and TRBJ2-3; 10 nucleotides align to TRBD1. After removal of 4 bases from V and 3 bases from J, the junction contained 5 bases not matched to a gene. The CDR3 has 15 residues. In germline, CDR1 is SGHRS, CDR2 YFSETQ. CDR3 protein: CASSRRTGGTDTQYF. The DNA for the CDR3 is TGCGCCAGCAGCCGAAGGACAGGGGGAACAGATACGCAGTATTTT.

The chain links TRBV24-1 to TRBJ1-1, with 8 bases lining up with TRBD1. This CDR3 region has 13 residues. Germline V gives CDR1 KGHDR, CDR2 SFDVKD. Trimming took 8 bases from V and 5 from J; bases not matched to a gene: 6. The CDR3 nucleotides are TGTGCCACCAACAGGGGGGGAACGACTGAAGCTTTCTTT. Translating it yields CATNRGGTTEAFF.

The chain recombines TRBV4-2 with TRBJ1-3; no reliable D call. The CDR3 is 14 residues long. The germline CDR1 and CDR2 sequences are LGHNA and YNFKEQ. V shed 6 bases and J shed 0 bases, with 9 bases lying between them. CDR3 DNA sequence: TGTGCCAGCAGTCTCCCGGGCTCTGGAAACACCATATATTTT. Protein product: CASSLPGSGNTIYF.

The gene calls are TRBV6-5 and TRBJ2-7; a weak D match, TRBD1 (7 bases). V dropped 6 bases and J dropped 0 bases, with 15 bases sitting between them. The CDR3 has 15 residues. Germline CDR1 and CDR2: MNHEY and SVGAGI. CDR3 sequence: CASRRAGQSSYEQYF. CDR3 bases: TGTGCCAGCAGGAGGGCGGGACAGAGCTCCTACGAGCAGTACTTC.

This chain connects TRBV6-4 to TRBJ2-7, with D tentatively TRBD2 (6 bases). Germline loops: CDR1 MRHNA, CDR2 SNTAGT. The CDR3 sequence is 13 residues long. Trimming cost V 3 bases and J 6 bases, with 12 bases left between them. The CDR3 is CASSEAGSSEQYF. The CDR3 DNA follows: TGTGCCAGCAGTGAGGCCGGGAGCTCCGAGCAGTACTTC.